The 30 T cell receptor beta chains below all came from one sample that was sequenced in a study of shared clonotypes between healthy human individuals. Profiled with immunoSEQ multiplex PCR; TCRdb holds only in-frame clones, not every one. The sample holds roughly 490,000 clones, around 79% seen once. The sample comprised PBMCs. The source is a woman between 35 and 50 years old in good health. Some clones in this sample may be carry-over from other donors' samples.

This clone has only one observation. The sample carries other DNA sequences with the same CDR3. This chain joins TRBV7-3 and TRBJ2-6; either TRBD1 or TRBD2 may fit D (5 bases each). V was pared by 2 bases and J by 0 bases, with 5 bases between. The CDR3 is 15 amino acids. Germline V gene lookup returns CDR1 SGHTA and CDR2 FQGTGA. CDR3 protein: CASSLGGSGANVLTF. The DNA of the CDR3 is TGTGCCAGCAGCTTAGGGGGCTCTGGGGCCAACGTCCTGACTTTC. Supplemented by reference TRBV7-3 and TRBJ2-6, the full variable domain reads GAGVSQTPSNKVTEKGKYVELRCDPISGHTALYWYRQSLGQGPEFLIYFQGTGAADDSGLPNDRFFAVRPEGSVSTLKIQRTERGDSAVYLCASSLGGSGANVLTFGAGSRLTVL.

The chain recombines TRBV9 with TRBJ2-1, with D unclear. CDR3 size: 14 residues. Germline CDR1 SGDLS, CDR2 YYNGEE. V lost 0 bases, J lost 12 bases, and 16 bases lay in between. CDR3: CASSVVASSLVQFF. In DNA, the CDR3 is TGTGCCAGCAGCGTAGTAGCTTCGAGTCTAGTGCAGTTCTTC.

The table lists this clone with many counts. This chain uses TRBV4-2 with TRBJ2-6; D is unresolved. The V and J ends lost 0 bases and 0 bases respectively, with 6 bases between them. Germline V gives CDR1 LGHNA, CDR2 YNFKEQ. The CDR3 sequence is 16 residues long. Written as DNA, the CDR3 is TGTGCCAGCAGCCAAGATATCAGCTCTGGGGCCAACGTCCTGACTTTC. Translating it yields CASSQDISSGANVLTF.

In its sample, this clone was seen once. The rearrangement links TRBV6-5 to TRBJ1-3; no clear D gene. CDR1 is MNHEY and CDR2 is SVGAGI in the germline V gene. V was cut by 2 bases and J by 0 bases, with 11 bases left in between. CDR3 length: 16 residues. CDR3 sequence (DNA): TGTGCCAGCAGTTACACCGAAGGGTACTCTGGAAACACCATATATTTT. Its translation is CASSYTEGYSGNTIYF.

The rearrangement joins TRBV29-1 to TRBJ1-1; D ambiguous. The CDR3 contains 12 residues. The germline CDR1 and CDR2 sequences are SQVTM and ANQGSEA. Deletions cut 6 bases from V and 5 bases from J, with 13 bases between. CDR3 nucleotides: TGCAGCGTGGCCCCCTGGGCGACTGAAGCTTTCTTT. Translated, it gives CSVAPWATEAFF.

The gene calls are TRBV15 and TRBJ2-2, with D hard to call. The CDR3 loop spans 15 amino acids. V lost 6 bases, J lost 0 bases, and 11 bases lay in between. Germline CDR1 LNHNV, CDR2 YYDKDF (reference sequence). The CDR3 is CATSPELANTGELFF. The CDR3 nucleotides are TGTGCCACCAGTCCTGAATTAGCGAACACCGGGGAGCTGTTTTTT. Drawing the rest from reference TRBV15 and TRBJ2-2, the complete variable domain is DAMVIQNPRYQVTQFGKPVTLSCSQTLNHNVMYWYQQKSSQAPKLLFHYYDKDFNNEADTPDNFQSRRPNTSFCFLDIRSPGLGDTAMYLCATSPELANTGELFFGEGSRLTVL.

The rearrangement links TRBV11-2 to TRBJ1-4; weak D call: TRBD1 (6 bases). The length of the CDR3 is 16 residues. Trimming pared 1 base from V and 8 bases from J, leaving 17 bases between. CDR1 SGHAT and CDR2 FQNNGV come from the germline V gene. This chain's CDR3 is CASSLGRAGEREKLFF. The DNA for the CDR3 is TGTGCCAGCAGCTTAGGACGTGCAGGGGAGAGGGAAAAACTGTTTTTT.

Remarks on this clone: Other DNA sequences in the same sample also yield this CDR3. This chain joins TRBV18 and TRBJ2-7, with TRBD2 as a possible D gene (6 bases). Germline V CDR1 and CDR2: KGHSH, LQKENI. The CDR3 loop spans 12 amino acids. Trimming removed 3 bases from V and 5 bases from J, with 8 bases in between. CDR3 sequence (DNA): TGTGCCAGCTCACCGCGGGGCGACGAGCAGTACTTC. This codes for CASSPRGDEQYF.

The chain is built from TRBV7-2 and TRBJ2-3; 8 bases map to TRBD1. The CDR3 length is 17 residues. Looked up from germline, CDR1 is SGHTA and CDR2 is FQGNSA. V dropped 2 bases and J dropped 5; count of bases not matched to a gene: 12. CDR3 sequence reads: CASSLLLGQGAGDTQYF. For the CDR3, the DNA is TGTGCCAGCAGCTTACTTCTAGGGCAGGGGGCCGGAGATACGCAGTATTTT. Using reference TRBV7-2 and TRBJ2-3 for the parts outside the CDR3, the full variable domain is GAGVSQSPSNKVTEKGKDVELRCDPISGHTALYWYRQSLGQGLEFLIYFQGNSAPDKSGLPSDRFSAERTGGSVSTLTIQRTQQEDSAVYLCASSLLLGQGAGDTQYFGPGTRLTVL.

CDR3 in amino acids: CASGTYNEQFF. Written as DNA, the CDR3 is TGTGCCAGCGGGACCTACAATGAGCAGTTCTTC. V is TRBV7-2 and J is TRBJ2-1, with D hard to call. CDR1 SGHTA and CDR2 FQGNSA come from the germline V gene. Trimming cost V 8 bases and J 2 bases, with 4 bases left between them. CDR3 size: 11 residues.

This clone has just one count. The CDR3 loop is CASSQEGLANYNEQFF. The CDR3 DNA is TGCGCCAGCAGCCAGGAAGGACTAGCCAACTACAATGAGCAGTTCTTC. The rearrangement uses TRBV4-1 and TRBJ2-1, with 8 bases lining up with TRBD2. This CDR3 spans 16 amino acids. The V gene end was trimmed by 3 bases and the J gene end by 3 bases; junction bases not matched to a gene: 7. CDR1 is MGHRA and CDR2 is YSYEKL in the germline V gene.

This clone was counted between two and nine times. The chain joins TRBV10-2 to TRBJ2-5; maybe TRBD1 (5 bases). This CDR3 comprises 13 residues. The germline CDR1 and CDR2 sequences are WSHSY and SAAADI. V lost 6 bases, J lost 3 bases, and 11 bases lay in between. This CDR3 is CASRTVEEETQYF. CDR3 DNA: TGCGCCAGCAGGACAGTTGAAGAAGAGACCCAGTACTTC.

The chain has TRBV7-9 and TRBJ2-7, with 11 bases aligning to TRBD2. CDR3 length equals 17 residues. After removal of 5 bases from V and 6 bases from J, the junction contained 15 bases not matched to a gene. CDR1 is SEHNR, CDR2 FQNEAQ, per germline (reference sequence). DNA of the CDR3: TGTGCCAGCAGCGAACCAACCCCTACTAGCGGGAGTCTCGAGCAGTACTTC. Encoded protein: CASSEPTPTSGSLEQYF.

The table lists this clone with a count of one. The chain recombines TRBV2 with TRBJ2-5; D is uncertain. Matching the DNA end better, TRBJ2-7 makes the J call doubtful. The CDR3 length is 15 residues. CDR1 is SNHLY, CDR2 FYNNEI, per germline. CDR3 DNA sequence: TGTGCCAGCAGTGATAGGTGGTCCGCCTCCTACGAGCAGTACTTC. Amino acid sequence: CASSDRWSASYEQYF.

On this clone: Additional DNA sequences in this sample encode the identical CDR3. The V call is TRBV9, the J call TRBJ2-3; D gene uncertain. CDR1 is SGDLS, CDR2 YYNGEE, per germline. Deletions cut 4 bases from V and 0 bases from J, with 12 bases between. The CDR3 is 15 residues long. The DNA for the CDR3 is TGTGCCAGCAGCCCGCGGACGGCTAGCACAGATACGCAGTATTTT. Its translation: CASSPRTASTDTQYF. The whole variable domain, remainder taken from reference TRBV9 and TRBJ2-3, is DSGVTQTPKHLITATGQRVTLRCSPRSGDLSVYWYQQSLDQGLQFLIQYYNGEERAKGNILERFSAQQFPDLHSELNLSSLELGDSALYFCASSPRTASTDTQYFGPGTRLTVL.

This chain links TRBV29-1 with TRBJ2-5; a weak D match, TRBD1 (6 bases). CDR3 length: 13 amino acids. The V end was cut by 0 bases, the J end by 4 bases, with 9 bases between. CDR1 and CDR2 (germline): SQVTM, ANQGSEA. The CDR3 here is CSVEETGVETQYF. The CDR3 nucleotides read TGCAGCGTTGAAGAGACAGGAGTAGAGACCCAGTACTTC.

This chain joins TRBV7-8 and TRBJ1-6; D may be TRBD1 (6 bases). Trimming shortened V by 3 bases and J by 0 bases, and 12 bases separated the two germline ends. The CDR3 extends over 17 amino acids. CDR1 SGHVS and CDR2 FQNEAQ come from the germline V gene. CDR3 sequence reads: CASSFEGESSYNSPLHF. The CDR3 coding sequence is TGTGCCAGCAGCTTTGAGGGGGAGAGCTCCTATAATTCACCCCTCCACTTT.

V is TRBV19 and J is TRBJ1-5, with D possibly matching TRBD1 (6 bases). The CDR3 spans 16 residues. The V gene lost 0 bases and the J gene lost 9 bases, with 18 bases spanning the gap. The germline V gene has CDR1 LNHDA and CDR2 SQIVND (reference sequence). The DNA for the CDR3 is TGTGCCAGTAGTATAGATAGGGGGAAGTCCCATGGGCCCCAGCATTTT. Its translation is CASSIDRGKSHGPQHF.

This clone was seen many times. The V call is TRBV7-6, the J call TRBJ1-2; D not certain. The germline CDR1 and CDR2 sequences are SGHVS and FNYEAQ. Trimming removed 5 bases at V and 2 bases at J, with 12 bases between. The CDR3 is made up of 14 amino acids. CDR3 bases: TGTGCCAGCAGCCCTATATCGGCCAACTATGGCTACACCTTC. Translated: CASSPISANYGYTF.

The rearrangement links TRBV6-6 to TRBJ2-1; 9 bases line up with TRBD2. This CDR3 region has 13 residues. The trim removed 4 bases at V and 12 bases at J, leaving 7 bases unmatched. Germline assignment: CDR1 MNHNY and CDR2 SVGAGI (reference sequence). Written as DNA, the CDR3 is TGTGCCAGCAGTTTTAGCGGGAGTTGGGCGCAGTTCTTC. Translation: CASSFSGSWAQFF.

This chain uses TRBV19 with TRBJ1-5, with D perhaps TRBD1 (5 bases). The CDR3 is 14 amino acids. Germline V lookup: CDR1 LNHDA, CDR2 SQIVND (reference sequence). Trimming took 8 bases from V and 3 from J, leaving 14 bases between them. The CDR3 nucleotides are TGTGCCAGTTGTTACGGACAAGTCAATCAGCCCCAGCATTTT. This gives the protein CASCYGQVNQPQHF.

This chain links TRBV19 with TRBJ1-2; perhaps TRBD1 as D (6 bases). V was pared by 4 bases and J by 4 bases, with 19 bases between. Per germline, CDR1 LNHDA and CDR2 SQIVND (reference sequence). The CDR3 is made up of 16 amino acids. CDR3 residues: CASSTKTDRFSYGYTF. The CDR3 DNA reads as TGTGCCAGTAGTACCAAAACCGACAGGTTTAGCTATGGCTACACCTTC. Looking up the rest from reference TRBV19 and TRBJ1-2 gives the full variable domain: DGGITQSPKYLFRKEGQNVTLSCEQNLNHDAMYWYRQDPGQGLRLIYYSQIVNDFQKGDIAEGYSVSREKKESFPLTVTSAQKNPTAFYLCASSTKTDRFSYGYTFGSGTRLTVV.

V and J are TRBV5-1 and TRBJ1-4, with D tentatively TRBD1 (5 bases). V was trimmed by 3 bases and J by 5 bases, leaving 14 bases between them. The CDR3 has 15 residues. Germline CDR1 SGHRS, CDR2 YFSETQ. The CDR3 loop reads CASSSLGESNEKLFF. The CDR3 nucleotides read TGCGCCAGCAGCTCGTTGGGGGAAAGCAATGAAAAACTGTTTTTT.

This clone was counted once. This chain connects TRBV28 to TRBJ2-7; 7 nucleotides match TRBD2. Germline lookup yields CDR1 MDHEN and CDR2 SYDVKM. The junction had 5 bases not matched to a gene; V was cut back by 6 bases and J by 0 bases. This CDR3 region has 14 residues. CDR3: CASRTSDNSYEQYF. In DNA form, the CDR3 reads TGTGCCAGCAGAACTAGCGACAACTCCTACGAGCAGTACTTC.

The chain employs TRBV6-5 and TRBJ2-3, with TRBD1 as a possible D gene (5 bases). CDR3 size: 11 residues. Trimming shortened V by 6 bases and J by 6 bases, and 7 bases separated the two germline ends. CDR1 MNHEY and CDR2 SVGAGI come from the germline V gene. CDR3 protein: CASRNRDTQYF. In nucleotides, the CDR3 is TGTGCCAGCAGGAACAGGGATACGCAGTATTTT.

The chain couples TRBV11-2 to TRBJ2-2; no clear D gene. The germline CDR1 and CDR2 sequences are SGHAT and FQNNGV. The CDR3 runs to 14 residues. V was cut by 5 bases and J by 7 bases, with 14 bases left in between. CDR3 amino acids: CASSRALVVGELFF. The CDR3 DNA reads TGTGCCAGCAGCCGGGCGCTAGTTGTCGGGGAGCTGTTTTTT.

The J gene is TRBJ2-7, the V gene TRBV5-8, with TRBD1 identical over 12 bases. The CDR3 is 15 amino acids. Looked up from germline, CDR1 is SGHTS and CDR2 is YDEGEE. The ends lost 3 bases at V and 6 bases at J; junction bases unmatched: 7. CDR3 sequence (DNA): TGTGCCAGCAGCTACGACCGGGACAGGGGGCTCGAGCAGTACTTC. As protein: CASSYDRDRGLEQYF.

V gene TRBV18 combines with J gene TRBJ2-1, with 8 bases aligning to TRBD2. The CDR3 runs 16 residues. With V trimmed by 6 bases and J by 9 bases, 16 bases remained unmatched. The germline CDR1 and CDR2 sequences are KGHSH and LQKENI. The CDR3 region has the DNA TGTGCCAGCTCCCTGGGGGCGGGAGGAACTCCCCCTGAGCAGTTCTTC. Translated, it gives CASSLGAGGTPPEQFF.

The chain couples TRBV19 to TRBJ2-1, with TRBD2 as a possible D gene (5 bases). The CDR3 runs 14 residues. V lost 3 bases and J 9 bases, leaving 15 bases between the germline ends. CDR1 and CDR2 from the germline V gene are LNHDA and SQIVND (reference sequence). The CDR3 spells CASSIGRESGEQFF. DNA for the CDR3: TGTGCCAGTAGTATTGGCCGGGAATCAGGTGAGCAGTTCTTC.

This clone appeared many times. This chain connects TRBV4-1 to TRBJ2-1; 7 bases match TRBD2. The germline V gene encodes CDR1 MGHRA and CDR2 YSYEKL. This CDR3 spans 14 amino acids. The junction had 10 bases not matched to a gene; V was cut back by 7 bases and J by 7 bases. CDR3 sequence (DNA): TGCGCCAGCAACTTTCCGGGGGGATCGAATGAGCAGTTCTTC. Its protein product is CASNFPGGSNEQFF.